This TCR beta chain was profiled in a study of T-cell memory formation after mild COVID-19. Across the study: TCR clustering was largely donor specific.

TCRdb re-derived calls from the 5' RACE reads in MiXCR, one entry per CDR3 protein. The sample lists under 60,000 distinct CDR3 sequences, over 9% occurring once. This clonotype was seen a handful of times. With V trimmed by 0 bases and J by 4 bases, 6 bases remained unmatched. Germline V gene data show CDR1 as MNHNY and CDR2 as SVGAGI (reference sequence). This CDR3 region has 17 residues. The V call is TRBV6-6, the J call TRBJ2-1, with 10 nucleotides matching TRBD2. This clonotype originated in an adult woman who had mild COVID-19 (a few samples of this study predate the infection). Cell type and time point are not known. The sequenced material came from PBMCs or a T cell subset sorted from them (not recorded which). In DNA, the CDR3 is TGTGCCAGCAGTTACTCCTCCCTAGCGGGAGTTTACAATGAGCAGTTCTTC. Its translation is CASSYSSLAGVYNEQFF.